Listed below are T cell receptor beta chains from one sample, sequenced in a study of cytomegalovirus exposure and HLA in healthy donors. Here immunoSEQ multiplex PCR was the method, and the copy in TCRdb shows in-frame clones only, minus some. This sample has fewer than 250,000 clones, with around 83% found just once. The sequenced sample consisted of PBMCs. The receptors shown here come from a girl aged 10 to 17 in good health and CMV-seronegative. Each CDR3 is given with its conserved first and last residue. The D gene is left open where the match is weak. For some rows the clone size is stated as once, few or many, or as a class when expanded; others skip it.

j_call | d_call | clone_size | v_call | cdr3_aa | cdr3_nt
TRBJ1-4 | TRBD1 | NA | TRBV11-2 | CASSSQGVNEKLFF | TGTGCCAGCAGCTCACAGGGGGTAAATGAAAAACTGTTTTTT
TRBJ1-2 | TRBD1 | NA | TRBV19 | CASRRGQQHYGYTF | TGTGCCAGTAGAAGGGGACAGCAACATTATGGCTACACCTTC
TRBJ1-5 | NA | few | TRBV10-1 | CASSPGPNQPQHF | TGCGCCAGCAGCCCCGGTCCCAATCAGCCCCAGCATTTT
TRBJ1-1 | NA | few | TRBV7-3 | CASSLGVATEAFF | TGTGCCAGCAGCTTAGGAGTTGCGACTGAAGCTTTCTTT
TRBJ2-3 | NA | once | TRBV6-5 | CASSPGVTDTQYF | TGTGCCAGCAGTCCGGGGGTTACAGATACGCAGTATTTT
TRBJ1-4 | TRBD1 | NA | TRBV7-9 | CASSSTGDSEKLFF | TGTGCCAGCAGCTCGACAGGGGATTCGGAAAAACTGTTTTTT
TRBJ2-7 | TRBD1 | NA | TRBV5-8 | CASSLYLRTGAITYEQYF | TGTGCCAGCAGCTTGTATTTAAGGACAGGGGCGATAACCTACGAGCAGTACTTC
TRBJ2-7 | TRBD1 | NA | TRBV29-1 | CSVARDRGNEQYF | TGCAGCGTTGCTAGGGACAGGGGAAACGAGCAGTACTTC
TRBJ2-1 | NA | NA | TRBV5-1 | CASSLAGATASKGRLDNEQFF | TGCGCCAGCAGCCTGGCTGGGGCCACAGCGAGCAAGGGGCGTCTGGATAATGAGCAGTTCTTC
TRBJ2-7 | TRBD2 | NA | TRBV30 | CAWSVALTSGPYEQYF | TGTGCCTGGAGTGTAGCCCTGACTAGCGGACCCTACGAGCAGTACTTC
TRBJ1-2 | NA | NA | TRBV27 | CASSLSGGGGYTF | TGTGCCAGCAGTTTATCGGGAGGGGGTGGCTACACCTTC
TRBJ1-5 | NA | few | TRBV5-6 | CASSQTGSQPQHF | TGTGCCAGCAGCCAGACGGGGAGTCAGCCCCAGCATTTT
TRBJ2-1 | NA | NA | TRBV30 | CAWSVSHNEQFF | TGTGCCTGGAGTGTAAGCCACAATGAGCAGTTCTTC
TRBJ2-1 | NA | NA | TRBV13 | CASSFDQGYSNEQFF | TGTGCCAGCAGCTTCGATCAGGGCTATAGCAATGAGCAGTTCTTC
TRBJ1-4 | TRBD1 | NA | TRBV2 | CASSRNRGRGNEKLFF | TGTGCCAGCAGTCGCAACAGGGGACGGGGTAATGAAAAACTGTTTTTT
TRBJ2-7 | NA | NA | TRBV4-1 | CASSHKQGPIYEQYF | TGCGCCAGCAGCCACAAACAGGGCCCAATCTACGAGCAGTACTTC
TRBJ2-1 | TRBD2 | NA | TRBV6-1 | CAGSGLAGGYNEQFF | TGTGCCGGCAGTGGGTTAGCGGGAGGATACAATGAGCAGTTCTTC
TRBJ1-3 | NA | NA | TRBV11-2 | CASSINTGSWNTIYF | TGTGCCAGCAGCATCAACACAGGGAGCTGGAACACCATATATTTT
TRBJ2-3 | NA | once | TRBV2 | CASSPLAGITDTQYF | TGTGCCAGCAGTCCTCTGGCGGGAATCACAGATACGCAGTATTTT
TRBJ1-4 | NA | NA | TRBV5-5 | CASSFQGATNEKLFF | TGTGCCAGCAGCTTTCAGGGCGCAACTAATGAAAAACTGTTTTTT
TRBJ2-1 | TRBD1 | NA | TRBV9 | CASSPGQGWSEQFF | TGTGCCAGCTCTCCGGGACAGGGGTGGAGTGAGCAGTTCTTC
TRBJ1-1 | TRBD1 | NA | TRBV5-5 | CASSLVGQANTEAFF | TGTGCCAGCAGCTTGGTGGGACAGGCGAACACTGAAGCTTTCTTT
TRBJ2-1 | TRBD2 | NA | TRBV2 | CASSASGRYNEQFF | TGTGCCAGCAGCGCTAGCGGGAGGTACAATGAGCAGTTCTTC
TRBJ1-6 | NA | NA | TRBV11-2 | CASSRIPGGSRSPLHF | TGTGCCAGCAGCCGAATCCCGGGGGGTTCTCGTTCACCCCTCCACTTT
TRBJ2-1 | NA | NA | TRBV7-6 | CASSFGRGLSYNEQFF | TGTGCCAGCAGCTTCGGAAGGGGCCTTTCCTACAATGAGCAGTTCTTC
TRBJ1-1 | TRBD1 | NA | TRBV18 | CASSRQGSNTEAFF | TGTGCCAGCTCACGACAGGGCTCGAACACTGAAGCTTTCTTT
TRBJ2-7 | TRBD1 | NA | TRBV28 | CASTLGGQGGYEQYF | TGTGCCAGCACCCTGGGGGGACAGGGAGGCTACGAGCAGTACTTC
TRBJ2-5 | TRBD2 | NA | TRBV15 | CATSRGISGSGQETQYF | TGTGCCACCAGCAGAGGTATTAGCGGGAGCGGCCAAGAGACCCAGTACTTC
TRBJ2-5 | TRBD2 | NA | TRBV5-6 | CASSLLSLAGVGGKKTQYF | TGTGCCAGCAGCTTGCTTTCACTAGCGGGAGTCGGTGGTAAAAAGACCCAGTACTTC
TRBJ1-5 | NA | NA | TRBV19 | CASTPRRAYSNQPQHF | TGTGCCAGTACCCCCCGAAGAGCTTATAGCAATCAGCCCCAGCATTTT
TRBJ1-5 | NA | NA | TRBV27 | CASSLMNPLINQPQHF | TGTGCCAGCAGTTTGATGAACCCCCTAATCAATCAGCCCCAGCATTTT
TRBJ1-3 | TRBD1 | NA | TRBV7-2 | CASSIQGARGNTIYF | TGTGCCAGCAGTATCCAGGGGGCAAGGGGAAACACCATATATTTT
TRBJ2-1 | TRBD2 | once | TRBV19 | CASRTSGGYNEQFF | TGTGCCAGTAGAACTAGCGGGGGTTACAATGAGCAGTTCTTC
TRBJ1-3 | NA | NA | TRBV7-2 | CASSSPGQTDSGNTIYF | TGTGCCAGCAGCTCCCCCGGACAGACTGACTCTGGAAACACCATATATTTT
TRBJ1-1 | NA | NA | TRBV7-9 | CASSQLGGREAFF | TGTGCCAGCAGCCAACTGGGGGGGCGTGAAGCTTTCTTT
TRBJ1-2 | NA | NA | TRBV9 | CASSATGTRYGYTF | TGTGCCAGCAGCGCCACCGGGACAAGGTATGGCTACACCTTC
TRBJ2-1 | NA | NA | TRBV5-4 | CASAWRGANEQFF | TGTGCCAGTGCTTGGAGGGGCGCAAATGAGCAGTTCTTC
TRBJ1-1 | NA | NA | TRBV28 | CASSLVRVLNTEAFF | TGTGCCAGCAGTTTAGTGCGAGTGCTGAACACTGAAGCTTTCTTT
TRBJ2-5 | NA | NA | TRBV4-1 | CASSQSAQTKQYF | TGCGCCAGCAGCCAATCGGCCCAAACTAAGCAGTACTTC
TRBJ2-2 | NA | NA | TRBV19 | CASTVHHTGELFF | TGTGCCAGTACAGTTCATCACACCGGGGAGCTGTTTTTT
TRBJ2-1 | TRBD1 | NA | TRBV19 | CASRTGGTEQFF | TGTGCCAGTAGGACAGGGGGCACTGAGCAGTTCTTC
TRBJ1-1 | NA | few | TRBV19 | CASSRSSTDTEAFF | TGTGCCAGTAGTCGCTCGTCTACCGACACTGAAGCTTTCTTT
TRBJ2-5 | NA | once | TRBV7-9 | CSSSSSSETQYF | TGTTCCAGCAGTTCTAGCTCTGAGACCCAGTACTTC
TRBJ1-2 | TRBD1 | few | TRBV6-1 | CASSERTGDERGYTF | TGTGCCAGCAGTGAACGAACAGGGGATGAAAGAGGCTACACCTTC
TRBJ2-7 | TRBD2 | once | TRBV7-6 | CASSSGLAGGTSYEQYF | TGTGCCAGCAGCTCGGGACTAGCGGGGGGGACCTCCTACGAGCAGTACTTC
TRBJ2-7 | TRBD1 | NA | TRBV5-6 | CASRGRGQSYEQYF | TGTGCCAGCCGTGGAAGGGGACAGTCCTACGAGCAGTACTTC
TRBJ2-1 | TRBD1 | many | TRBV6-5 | CASSPDRVNEQFF | TGTGCCAGCAGTCCCGACAGGGTCAATGAGCAGTTCTTC